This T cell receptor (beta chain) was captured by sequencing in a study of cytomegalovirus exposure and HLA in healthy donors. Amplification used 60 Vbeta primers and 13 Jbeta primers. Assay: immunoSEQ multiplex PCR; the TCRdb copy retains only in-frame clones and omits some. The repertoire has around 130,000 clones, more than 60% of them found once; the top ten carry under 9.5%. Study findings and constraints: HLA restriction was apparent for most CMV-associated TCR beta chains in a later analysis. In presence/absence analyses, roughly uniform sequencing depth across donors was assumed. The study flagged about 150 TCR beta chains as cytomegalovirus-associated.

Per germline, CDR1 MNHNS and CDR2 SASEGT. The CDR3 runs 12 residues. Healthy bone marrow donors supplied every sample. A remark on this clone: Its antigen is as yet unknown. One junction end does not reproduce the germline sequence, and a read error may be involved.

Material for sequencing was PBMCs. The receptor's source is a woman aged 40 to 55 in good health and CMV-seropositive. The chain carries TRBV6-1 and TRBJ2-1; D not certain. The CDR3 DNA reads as TGTGCCAGCAGTCTCCGGAACCGACTCTTACTCTTC. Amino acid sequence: CASSLRNRLLLF.